Sequencing of this T cell receptor (beta chain) was carried out in a study of graft-versus-host responses after intestinal transplantation. Background on the study: Multivisceral, liver-intestinal, or isolated intestinal grafts went to recipients. Induction using anti-thymocyte globulin, followed by tacrolimus and steroids for approximately three years, was given to all recipients. Study observations and caveats: There was an association between peak levels of circulating GvH clones and early post-transplant HvG declines. Recipient bone marrow held GvH clones, some seen earlier in ileum or blood.

Details on this clone: Its matching antigen is unknown.

Trimming cost V 4 bases and J 2 bases; bases outside gene matches: 10. Germline CDR1 SGHNT, CDR2 YYREEE (reference sequence). The CDR3 has 17 residues. Sequencing was performed with immunoSEQ multiplex PCR; in TCRdb, only in-frame clones are kept and a portion is missing. The sample contains under 45,000 clones, more than 80% of which appear only once. Sample: PBMCs, taken around 730 days after intestinal transplantation. The TCR sequence derives from a human patient who received an intestinal transplant, so some T cells may come from the graft donor. The chain couples TRBV5-4 to TRBJ2-7; 12 positions match TRBD1. The CDR3 nucleotides are TGTGCCAGCAGCCTACCGGGACAGGGGGCCCTCACCTACGAGCAGTACTTC. The encoded protein is CASSLPGQGALTYEQYF. Using reference TRBV5-4 and TRBJ2-7 for the parts outside the CDR3, the full variable domain is ETGVTQSPTHLIKTRGQQVTLRCSSQSGHNTVSWYQQALGQGPQFIFQYYREEENGRGNFPPRFSGLQFPNYSSELNVNALELDDSALYLCASSLPGQGALTYEQYFGPGTRLTVT.